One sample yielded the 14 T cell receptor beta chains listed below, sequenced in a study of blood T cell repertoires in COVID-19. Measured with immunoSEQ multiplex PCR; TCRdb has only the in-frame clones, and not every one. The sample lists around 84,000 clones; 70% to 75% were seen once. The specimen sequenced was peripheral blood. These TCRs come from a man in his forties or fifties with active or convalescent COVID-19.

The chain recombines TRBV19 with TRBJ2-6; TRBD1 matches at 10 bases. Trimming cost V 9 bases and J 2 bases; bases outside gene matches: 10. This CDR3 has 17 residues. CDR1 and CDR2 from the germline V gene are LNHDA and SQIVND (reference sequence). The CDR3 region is CASCARDRGAGANVLTF. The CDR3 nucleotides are TGTGCCAGCTGCGCCCGGGACAGGGGAGCTGGGGCCAACGTCCTGACTTTC.

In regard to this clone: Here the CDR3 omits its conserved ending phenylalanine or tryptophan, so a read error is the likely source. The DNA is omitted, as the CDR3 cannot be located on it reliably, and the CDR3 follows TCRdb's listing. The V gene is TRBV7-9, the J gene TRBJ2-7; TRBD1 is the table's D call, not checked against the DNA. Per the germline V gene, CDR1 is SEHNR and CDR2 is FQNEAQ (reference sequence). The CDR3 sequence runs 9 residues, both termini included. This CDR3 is CASSSGQAR.

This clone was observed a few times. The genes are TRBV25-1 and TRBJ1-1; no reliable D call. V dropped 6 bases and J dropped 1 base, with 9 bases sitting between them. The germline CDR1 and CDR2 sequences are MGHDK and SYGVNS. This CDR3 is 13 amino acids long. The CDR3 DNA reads TGTGCCAGCAGGGCGGAAGAGAACACTGAAGCTTTCTTT. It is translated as CASRAEENTEAFF.

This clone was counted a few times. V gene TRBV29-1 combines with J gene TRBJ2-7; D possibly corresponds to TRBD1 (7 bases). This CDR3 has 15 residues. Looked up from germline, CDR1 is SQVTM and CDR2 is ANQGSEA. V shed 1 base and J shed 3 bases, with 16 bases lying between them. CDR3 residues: CSVEGQGGSIYEQYF. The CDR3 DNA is TGCAGCGTTGAAGGACAGGGAGGTAGTATCTACGAGCAGTACTTC.

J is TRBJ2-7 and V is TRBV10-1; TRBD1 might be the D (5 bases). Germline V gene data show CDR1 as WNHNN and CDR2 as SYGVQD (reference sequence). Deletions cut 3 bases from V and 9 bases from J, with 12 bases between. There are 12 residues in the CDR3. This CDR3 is CASSDRSQGQYF. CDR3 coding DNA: TGCGCCAGCAGTGACCGGTCCCAGGGGCAGTACTTC.

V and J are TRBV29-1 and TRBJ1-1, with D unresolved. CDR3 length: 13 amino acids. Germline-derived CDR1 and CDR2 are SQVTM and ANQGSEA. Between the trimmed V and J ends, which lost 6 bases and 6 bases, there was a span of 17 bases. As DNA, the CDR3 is TGCAGCGTACGGTATAATGTGCCCCCTGAAGCTTTCTTT. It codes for CSVRYNVPPEAFF.

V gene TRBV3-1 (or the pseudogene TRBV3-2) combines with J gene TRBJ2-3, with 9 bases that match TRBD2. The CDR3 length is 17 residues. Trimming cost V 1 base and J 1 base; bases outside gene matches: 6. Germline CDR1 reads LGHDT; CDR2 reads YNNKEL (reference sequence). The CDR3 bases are TGTGCCAGCAGCCAAGGTCTAGCGGGGACCGGCACAGATACGCAGTATTTT. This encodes CASSQGLAGTGTDTQYF.

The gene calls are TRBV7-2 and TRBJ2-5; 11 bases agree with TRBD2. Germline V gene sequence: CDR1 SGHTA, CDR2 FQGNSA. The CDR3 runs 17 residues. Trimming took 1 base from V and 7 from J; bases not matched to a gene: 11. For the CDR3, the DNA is TGTGCCAGCAGCTTAGGAGACCCGGGACTAGCGGCAGTGACCCAGTACTTC. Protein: CASSLGDPGLAAVTQYF.

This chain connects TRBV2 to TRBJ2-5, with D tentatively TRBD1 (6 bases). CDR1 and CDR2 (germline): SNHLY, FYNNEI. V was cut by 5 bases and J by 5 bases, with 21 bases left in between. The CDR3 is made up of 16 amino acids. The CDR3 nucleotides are TGTGCCAGCAGTTTGATCCAAACAGGGACGAGGGAGACCCAGTACTTC. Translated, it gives CASSLIQTGTRETQYF.

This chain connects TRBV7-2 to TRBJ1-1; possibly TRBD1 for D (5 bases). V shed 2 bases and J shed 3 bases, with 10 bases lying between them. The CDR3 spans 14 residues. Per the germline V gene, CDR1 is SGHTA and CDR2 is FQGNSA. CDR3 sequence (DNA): TGTGCCAGCAGCTTATCAGGGTACGACACTGAAGCTTTCTTT. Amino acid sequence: CASSLSGYDTEAFF.

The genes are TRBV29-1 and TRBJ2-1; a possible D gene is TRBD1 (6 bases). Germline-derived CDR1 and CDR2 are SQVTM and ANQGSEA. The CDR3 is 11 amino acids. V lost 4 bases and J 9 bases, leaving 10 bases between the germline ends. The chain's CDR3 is CSVVGGPEQFF. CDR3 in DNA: TGCAGCGTTGTTGGGGGCCCTGAGCAGTTCTTC.

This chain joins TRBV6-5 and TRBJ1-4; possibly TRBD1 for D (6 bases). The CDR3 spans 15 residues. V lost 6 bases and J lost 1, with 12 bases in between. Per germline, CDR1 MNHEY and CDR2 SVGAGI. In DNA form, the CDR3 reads TGTGCCAGCAGAAAGCACAGGGTAACTAATGAAAAACTGTTTTTT. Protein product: CASRKHRVTNEKLFF.

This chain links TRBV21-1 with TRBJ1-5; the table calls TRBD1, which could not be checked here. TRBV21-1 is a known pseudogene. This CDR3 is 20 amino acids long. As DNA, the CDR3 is TGTGCCAGCATCCCCGAATTCGACAGGGGATATGGGAGAGGCAATCAGCCCCAGCATTTT. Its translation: CASIPEFDRGYGRGNQPQHF.

The CDR3 nucleotides are TGTGCCAGCAACCCCGGGAGGGGCGAGCAGTACTTC. Protein sequence: CASNPGRGEQYF. The gene calls are TRBV6-5 and TRBJ2-7; TRBD2 agrees at 8 bases. This CDR3 spans 12 amino acids. Trimming removed 7 bases from V and 6 bases from J; junction bases left unmatched: 5. Germline V lookup: CDR1 MNHEY, CDR2 SVGAGI.